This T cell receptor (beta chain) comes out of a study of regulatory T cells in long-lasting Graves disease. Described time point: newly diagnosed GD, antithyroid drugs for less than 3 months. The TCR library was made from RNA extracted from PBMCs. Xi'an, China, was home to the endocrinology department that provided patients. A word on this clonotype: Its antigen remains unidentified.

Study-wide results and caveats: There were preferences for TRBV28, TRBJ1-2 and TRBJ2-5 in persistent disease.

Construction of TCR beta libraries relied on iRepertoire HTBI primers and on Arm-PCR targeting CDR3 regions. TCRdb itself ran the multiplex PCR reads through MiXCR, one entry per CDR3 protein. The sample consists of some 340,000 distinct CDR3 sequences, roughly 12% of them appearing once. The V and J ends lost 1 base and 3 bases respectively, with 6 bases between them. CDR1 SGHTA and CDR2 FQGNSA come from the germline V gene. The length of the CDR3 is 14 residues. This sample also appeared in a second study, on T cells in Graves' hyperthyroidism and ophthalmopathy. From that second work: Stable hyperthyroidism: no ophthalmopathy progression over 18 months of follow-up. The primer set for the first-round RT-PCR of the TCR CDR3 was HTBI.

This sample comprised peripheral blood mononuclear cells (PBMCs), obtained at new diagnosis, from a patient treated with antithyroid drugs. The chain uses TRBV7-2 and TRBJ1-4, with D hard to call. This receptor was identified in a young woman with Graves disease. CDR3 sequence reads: CASSLGLPNEKLFF. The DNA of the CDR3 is TGTGCCAGCAGCTTAGGATTACCTAATGAAAAACTGTTTTTT.